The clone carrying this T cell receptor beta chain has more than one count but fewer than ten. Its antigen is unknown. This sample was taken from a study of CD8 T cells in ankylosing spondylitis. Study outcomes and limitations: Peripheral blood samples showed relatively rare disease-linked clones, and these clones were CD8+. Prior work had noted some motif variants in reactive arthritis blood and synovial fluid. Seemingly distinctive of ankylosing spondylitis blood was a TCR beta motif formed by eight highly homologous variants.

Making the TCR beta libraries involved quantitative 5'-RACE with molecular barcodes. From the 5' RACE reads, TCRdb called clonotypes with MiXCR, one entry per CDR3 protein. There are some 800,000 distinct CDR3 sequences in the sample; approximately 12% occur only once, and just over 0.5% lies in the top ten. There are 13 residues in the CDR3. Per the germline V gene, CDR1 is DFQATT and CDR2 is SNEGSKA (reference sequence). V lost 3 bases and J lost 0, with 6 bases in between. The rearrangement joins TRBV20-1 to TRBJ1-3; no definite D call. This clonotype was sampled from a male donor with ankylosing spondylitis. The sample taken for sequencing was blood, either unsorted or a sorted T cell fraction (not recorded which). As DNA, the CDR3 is TGCAGTGCTAGTCCCACCTCTGGAAACACCATATATTTT. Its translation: CSASPTSGNTIYF.